Listed here are 29 T cell receptor beta chains from one sample, sequenced in a study of Ad26.COV2.S vaccination and SARS-CoV-2 variants. Treatment here: 15 to 20 received Ad26.COV2.S at low or high dose, single or two shots; about 5 received placebo; per-sample allocation not given. Sampling was done on day 63 after the first vaccine or placebo injection. Some clones are missing from TCRdb's copy, which holds only in-frame ones; the method was immunoSEQ multiplex PCR. Altogether about 410,000 clones are present, about nine tenths being singletons, with the ten largest covering around 3.4%. Sequences were derived from peripheral blood, sampled in a trial of Ad26.COV2.S vaccine versus placebo. The source is a person aged 18-65 years who received the Ad26.COV2.S COVID-19 vaccine or a placebo.

This chain uses TRBV5-1 with TRBJ2-7; 12 bases agree with TRBD2. V shed 0 bases, J shed 6 bases, and the junction held 10 bases outside the gene matches. The CDR3 totals 17 residues. Germline CDR1 reads SGHRS; CDR2 reads YFSETQ. The CDR3: CASSLGASGGAYSEQYF. DNA for the CDR3: TGCGCCAGCAGCTTGGGTGCTAGCGGGGGGGCCTACTCCGAGCAGTACTTC.

This chain uses TRBV6-5 with TRBJ2-5; D unresolved. This CDR3 has 13 residues. Trimming pared 6 bases from V and 1 base from J, leaving 9 bases between. The V gene's germline CDR1 is MNHEY and CDR2 SVGAGI. The CDR3 DNA is TGTGCCAGCAGGGTCCCAGGCCAAGAGACCCAGTACTTC. As protein: CASRVPGQETQYF.

V gene TRBV27 combines with J gene TRBJ1-2; 10 nucleotides align to TRBD1. In germline, CDR1 is MNHEY, CDR2 SMNVEV (reference sequence). V was clipped by 3 bases and J by 4 bases; unmatched bases: 14. The CDR3 loop spans 18 amino acids. CDR3 region: CASSFRLGTGVNSYGYTF. The CDR3, as DNA: TGTGCCAGCAGTTTCCGTCTTGGGACAGGGGTTAATAGCTATGGCTACACCTTC.

This chain links TRBV2 with TRBJ2-1; D could derive from TRBD1 or TRBD2 (7 bases each). Between the trimmed V and J ends, which lost 10 bases and 6 bases, there was a span of 19 bases. CDR3 length: 14 amino acids. Per germline, CDR1 SNHLY and CDR2 FYNNEI. DNA of the CDR3: TGTGCCAACTACCCAGGGGGGGCATTCAATGAGCAGTTCTTC. Translating it yields CANYPGGAFNEQFF.

CDR3 amino acids: CASSIDTEAFF. Written as DNA, the CDR3 is TGTGCCAGCAGCATTGACACTGAAGCTTTCTTT. The chain is built from TRBV3-1 (or the pseudogene TRBV3-2) and TRBJ1-1; D is unresolved. This CDR3 contains 11 residues. Germline V lookup: CDR1 LGHDT, CDR2 YNNKEL (reference sequence). Trimming removed 5 bases at V and 3 bases at J, with 4 bases between.

The chain uses TRBV28 and TRBJ2-1, with 7 positions matching TRBD1. The CDR3 is made up of 13 amino acids. After removal of 8 bases from V and 1 base from J, the junction contained 2 bases not matched to a gene. The germline V gene has CDR1 MDHEN and CDR2 SYDVKM. CDR3: CASGTASYNEQFF. The CDR3 nucleotides read TGTGCCAGCGGGACAGCTTCCTACAATGAGCAGTTCTTC.

V is TRBV5-6 and J is TRBJ2-1; a weak D match, TRBD1 (5 bases). V was pared by 1 base and J by 2 bases, with 10 bases between. The CDR3 is 15 amino acids. Germline V lookup: CDR1 SGHDT, CDR2 YYEEEE. The CDR3 region is CASSLQGSPYNEQFF. The CDR3 region has the DNA TGTGCCAGCAGCTTGCAGGGAAGTCCCTACAATGAGCAGTTCTTC.

In its sample, this clone was seen once. V is TRBV7-2 and J is TRBJ2-7, with 10 bases aligning to TRBD1. The CDR3 loop spans 15 amino acids. The ends lost 4 bases at V and 6 bases at J; junction bases unmatched: 9. Germline CDR1 reads SGHTA; CDR2 reads FQGNSA. The CDR3 loop is CASSSRDRGIPEQYF. The DNA of the CDR3 is TGTGCCAGCAGCTCCCGGGACAGGGGTATACCCGAGCAGTACTTC.

V is TRBV6-4 and J is TRBJ2-1, with a possible D match to TRBD1 (6 bases). CDR1 is MRHNA and CDR2 is SNTAGT in the germline V gene. The CDR3 consists of 15 residues. V lost 6 bases to trimming and J lost 6 bases, with 18 bases between them. The CDR3 sequence is CASSVDRVRGNEQFF. In nucleotides, the CDR3 is TGTGCCAGCAGCGTCGATAGGGTCAGGGGCAATGAGCAGTTCTTC.

The chain joins TRBV4-1 to TRBJ2-7, with D possibly TRBD2 on 5 matching bases. The V and J ends lost 6 bases and 5 bases respectively, with 14 bases between them. Germline V lookup: CDR1 MGHRA, CDR2 YSYEKL. The CDR3 spans 13 residues. The CDR3 coding sequence is TGCGCCAGCAGTCTTCCCTCGGGGAACGAGCAGTACTTC. Its translation: CASSLPSGNEQYF.

This CDR3 reads CATSISTSYEQYF. The CDR3 DNA follows: TGTGCCACCAGCATTTCGACCTCCTACGAGCAGTACTTC. The chain uses TRBV15 and TRBJ2-7, with D unclear. CDR3 length equals 13 residues. Trimming stripped 4 bases from V and 0 bases from J, with 7 bases between. Per the germline V gene, CDR1 is LNHNV and CDR2 is YYDKDF (reference sequence).

The chain combines TRBV10-2 with TRBJ2-7; 10 nucleotides align to TRBD1. This CDR3 is built from 18 residues. Germline CDR1 is WSHSY and CDR2 is SAAADI. The V and J ends lost 0 bases and 2 bases, in that order; junction bases with no gene match: 10. CDR3 nucleotide sequence: TGCGCCAGCAGTGAGTCGAGTACCGGGACAGGGGTGGCCTACGAGCAGTACTTC. This gives the protein CASSESSTGTGVAYEQYF.

J is TRBJ2-7 and V is TRBV5-1, with 10 bases matching TRBD1. The V gene end was trimmed by 0 bases and the J gene end by 9 bases; junction bases not matched to a gene: 9. The CDR3 covers 15 residues. Germline lookup yields CDR1 SGHRS and CDR2 YFSETQ. CDR3 residues: CASSLAWDRGQWQYF. CDR3 DNA: TGCGCCAGCAGCTTGGCCTGGGACAGGGGCCAATGGCAGTACTTC.

The chain couples TRBV5-4 to TRBJ1-4; possible D gene TRBD1, 6 bases. CDR3 length: 14 residues. CDR1 is SGHNT, CDR2 YYREEE, per germline (reference sequence). V was clipped by 1 base and J by 7 bases, with 11 bases between them. CDR3 region: CASSLWGLGEKLFF. DNA for the CDR3: TGTGCCAGCAGCTTGTGGGGGCTTGGTGAAAAACTGTTTTTT.

The genes are TRBV5-4 and TRBJ2-3; TRBD2 matches at 9 bases. This CDR3 has 14 amino acids. CDR1 and CDR2 from the germline V gene are SGHNT and YYREEE (reference sequence). Losses at the gene ends were 4 bases for V and 4 bases for J; bases not matched to a gene: 4. The CDR3 region has the DNA TGTGCCAGCAGCGAAATAGCGGGGGCAGATACGCAGTATTTT. Residues: CASSEIAGADTQYF. Full variable domain (remainder filled in from reference TRBV5-4 and TRBJ2-3): ETGVTQSPTHLIKTRGQQVTLRCSSQSGHNTVSWYQQALGQGPQFIFQYYREEENGRGNFPPRFSGLQFPNYSSELNVNALELDDSALYLCASSEIAGADTQYFGPGTRLTVL.

CDR3 in amino acids: CASSMGGSGETQYF. The CDR3 nucleotides read TGTGCCAGTAGTATGGGCGGGAGTGGAGAGACCCAGTACTTC. The chain combines TRBV19 with TRBJ2-5; 7 bases match TRBD2. V was clipped by 3 bases and J by 4 bases; unmatched bases: 5. The germline CDR1 and CDR2 sequences are LNHDA and SQIVND (reference sequence). This CDR3 has 14 amino acids.

J is TRBJ1-3 and V is TRBV9; D gene uncertain. The ends were cut back, 0 bases at V and 0 bases at J, with 7 bases in the middle. The CDR3 runs to 15 residues. The germline V gene encodes CDR1 SGDLS and CDR2 YYNGEE. In nucleotides, the CDR3 is TGTGCCAGCAGCGTAGGGGCAACCTCTGGAAACACCATATATTTT. It encodes CASSVGATSGNTIYF.

This clone has just a few counts. The J gene is TRBJ1-2, the V gene TRBV11-2, with a tentative D call TRBD1 (6 bases). Trimming removed 0 bases at V and 8 bases at J, with 22 bases between. The CDR3 covers 17 residues. CDR1 and CDR2 (germline): SGHAT, FQNNGV. The CDR3 loop reads CASSLDRIEVGAEGYTF. The CDR3 DNA sequence: TGTGCCAGCAGCTTAGACCGGATTGAAGTGGGGGCGGAGGGCTACACCTTC.

The chain joins TRBV5-1 to TRBJ2-5; 13 bases fit TRBD2. Germline V CDR1 and CDR2: SGHRS, YFSETQ. This CDR3 has 16 amino acids. With V trimmed by 2 bases and J by 5 bases, 6 bases remained unmatched. The CDR3: CASSLSTSGGSETQYF. CDR3 in DNA: TGCGCCAGCAGCTTATCGACTAGCGGGGGGTCGGAGACCCAGTACTTC.

The V gene is TRBV7-6, the J gene TRBJ1-1; TRBD1 might be the D (5 bases). V lost 1 base and J lost 4, with 13 bases in between. The germline CDR1 and CDR2 sequences are SGHVS and FNYEAQ. The CDR3 loop spans 15 amino acids. The CDR3 DNA sequence: TGTGCCAGCAGCTTAGGTCTTGGGGGTGGCACTGAAGCTTTCTTT. Protein product: CASSLGLGGGTEAFF.

The chain links TRBV6-5 to TRBJ1-4; possibly TRBD1 for D (5 bases). Germline V gene lookup returns CDR1 MNHEY and CDR2 SVGAGI. V lost 4 bases, J lost 8 bases, and 11 bases lay in between. The CDR3 runs to 13 residues. The CDR3 is CASSLGAGEKLFF. The CDR3 DNA reads TGTGCCAGCAGTTTAGGGGCTGGCGAAAAACTGTTTTTT.

The chain has TRBV10-3 and TRBJ2-7, with D maybe TRBD1 (6 bases). The CDR3 has 15 residues. V was trimmed by 5 bases and J by 7 bases, leaving 21 bases between them. Per the germline V gene, CDR1 is ENHRY and CDR2 is SYGVKD. CDR3 nucleotide sequence: TGTGCCATCAGTCGAAACAGGGACGAGATCGGGGAGCAGTACTTC. It specifies CAISRNRDEIGEQYF.

The chain recombines TRBV21-1 with TRBJ1-2. TRBV21-1 is tagged as a pseudogene. The CDR3 consists of 14 residues. The CDR3 region is CASSNIDSNYGYTF. In DNA form, the CDR3 reads TGTGCCAGCAGCAATATCGACTCTAACTATGGCTACACCTTC.

This chain links TRBV27 with TRBJ1-1; D call uncertain. Trimming pared 11 bases from V and 0 bases from J, leaving 13 bases between. CDR1 is MNHEY and CDR2 is SMNVEV in the germline V gene (reference sequence). The CDR3 length is 13 residues. CDR3 residues: CAASFGMNTEAFF. The CDR3 region has the DNA TGTGCCGCCTCGTTTGGAATGAACACTGAAGCTTTCTTT.

The V call is TRBV6-1, the J call TRBJ1-1, with 7 bases aligning to TRBD1. This CDR3 comprises 16 residues. In germline, CDR1 is MNHNS, CDR2 SASEGT. V dropped 4 bases and J dropped 5; count of bases not matched to a gene: 13. The CDR3 coding sequence is TGTGCCAGCAGTGTCCCTACCTACAGGGGTGGGACTGAAGCTTTCTTT. This translates into CASSVPTYRGGTEAFF.

This clone was found once. The chain recombines TRBV5-1 with TRBJ2-7, with D tentatively TRBD1 or TRBD2 (6 bases each). Trimming took off 5 bases at V and 0 bases at J, with 21 bases between the two ends. CDR3 size: 17 residues. The germline CDR1 and CDR2 sequences are SGHRS and YFSETQ. The CDR3 spells CASSRRGILESSYEQYF. The CDR3, as DNA: TGCGCCAGCAGTAGGAGGGGGATCCTTGAGAGCTCCTACGAGCAGTACTTC.

CDR3 protein: CASSSRHRGDYGYTF. The CDR3 bases are TGTGCCAGCAGTTCACGCCACAGGGGCGACTATGGCTACACCTTC. The V gene is TRBV6-2 or TRBV6-3, the J gene TRBJ1-2; 7 bases match TRBD1. The CDR3 is 15 residues long. The germline CDR1 and CDR2 sequences are MNHEY and SVGEGT. V lost 4 bases and J lost 3; bases outside the gene matches: 8.

The CDR3 sequence: CASSLHGQGGEKLFF. The CDR3 bases are TGTGCCAGCAGCTTACACGGACAGGGGGGTGAAAAACTGTTTTTT. The chain recombines TRBV11-2 with TRBJ1-4, with TRBD1 matching 10 bases. The J segment lost 7 bases and the V segment lost 2 bases, leaving 4 bases of the junction unmatched. CDR3 length: 15 residues. Germline CDR1 SGHAT, CDR2 FQNNGV.

To note about this clone: At one end, the junction sequence differs from germline, possibly due to a read error. This sequence joins TRBV6-6 and TRBJ1-2, with TRBD1 identical over 10 bases. CDR1 is MNHNY and CDR2 is SVGAGI in the germline V gene (reference sequence). The CDR3 is made up of 13 amino acids. The CDR3 sequence is CASSYEETGGSTF. The CDR3 nucleotides read TGTGCCAGCAGTTACGAAGAGACAGGGGGCTCCACCTTC.